These 8 T cell receptor beta chains originate from one sample sequenced in a study of blood T cell repertoires in COVID-19. The repertoire was sequenced with immunoSEQ multiplex PCR; TCRdb's copy has only in-frame clones and lacks some. The table has approximately 36,000 clones, around 89% seen once. Sequences were obtained from peripheral blood. The receptors derive from a man aged 55 to 70 with active or convalescent COVID-19.

The V gene is TRBV6-7, the J gene TRBJ2-2, with 12 positions matching TRBD2. TRBV6-7 is annotated as an ORF whose role is uncertain. The CDR3 has 20 residues. V was clipped by 0 bases and J by 5 bases; unmatched bases: 13. The DNA for the CDR3 is TGTGCCAGCAGTTACTCGAAAACTAGCGGGAGGCCCGCTAAAACCGGGGAGCTGTTTTTT. Translated, it gives CASSYSKTSGRPAKTGELFF.

V and J are TRBV29-1 and TRBJ2-1, with D maybe TRBD1 (7 bases). V lost 7 bases, J lost 7 bases, and 17 bases lay in between. CDR1 SQVTM and CDR2 ANQGSEA come from the germline V gene. The CDR3 has 13 residues. The CDR3 region has the DNA TGCAGCGGAGGAGGGGGCAGGGGAAATGAGCAGTTCTTC. Its translation is CSGGGGRGNEQFF.

The chain uses TRBV3-1 (or the pseudogene TRBV3-2) and TRBJ2-7, with TRBD1 matching 8 bases. Germline values: CDR1 LGHDT, CDR2 YNNKEL (reference sequence). The CDR3 runs to 14 residues. V shed 1 base and J 5 bases; nucleotides not matched to a gene: 4. CDR3 region: CASSQGAGGDEQYF. The CDR3 bases are TGTGCCAGCAGCCAAGGGGCAGGGGGCGACGAGCAGTACTTC.

This clone was found many times. The V gene is TRBV5-6, the J gene TRBJ2-7; TRBD1 might be the D (6 bases). The CDR3 has 16 residues. Germline V gene sequence: CDR1 SGHDT, CDR2 YYEEEE. V was cut by 0 bases and J by 2 bases, with 15 bases left in between. The CDR3 protein is CASSLDATGVPYEQYF. The DNA for the CDR3 is TGTGCCAGCAGCTTGGATGCGACAGGAGTACCCTACGAGCAGTACTTC.

J is TRBJ2-7 and V is TRBV5-6, with D possibly TRBD1 on 6 matching bases. CDR3 length: 16 amino acids. V lost 1 base and J lost 4, with 18 bases in between. Germline values: CDR1 SGHDT, CDR2 YYEEEE. The CDR3 DNA is TGTGCCAGCAGCTTGACGCAAGGACAGTTCGTTTACGAGCAGTACTTC. Translated: CASSLTQGQFVYEQYF.

The chain carries TRBV11-2 and TRBJ2-1, with a tentative D call TRBD2 (6 bases). In germline, CDR1 is SGHAT, CDR2 FQNNGV. This CDR3 contains 15 residues. Trimming took off 4 bases at V and 2 bases at J, with 12 bases between the two ends. The CDR3, as DNA: TGTGCCAGCAGCTCCGTGGCGGGGACCTACAATGAGCAGTTCTTC. This encodes CASSSVAGTYNEQFF.

This clone appeared a few times. V and J are TRBV7-8 and TRBJ1-5, with 7 bases that match TRBD1. Germline trimming cut 4 bases from V and 3 bases from J; bases unmatched to any gene: 9. The CDR3 contains 16 residues. Germline V gene lookup returns CDR1 SGHVS and CDR2 FQNEAQ. CDR3 bases: TGTGCCAGCAGCTCCCGGACAGGTTTATTCAATCAGCCCCAGCATTTT. It is translated as CASSSRTGLFNQPQHF.

V usage is TRBV19 and J usage is TRBJ1-3; 9 bases fit TRBD1. The V gene end was trimmed by 8 bases and the J gene end by 0 bases; junction bases not matched to a gene: 2. The CDR3 sequence is 14 residues long. CDR1 is LNHDA, CDR2 SQIVND, per germline (reference sequence). The CDR3, as DNA: TGTGCCAGTTCGACAGGGGGCTCTGGAAACACCATATATTTT. Translation: CASSTGGSGNTIYF.